What follows describes a single TCR beta chain. As yet, its antigen is unknown. The entry originates in a study of T cell responses to AZD1222 COVID-19 vaccine. Study results and caveats: Seropositive AZD1222 recipients at baseline numbered only five to seven.

The assay was immunoSEQ multiplex PCR, and TCRdb's table has in-frame clones only and misses some. There are 150,000 to 200,000 clones in the sample; approximately 90% occur only once, and under 7.5% lies in the top ten. This clonotype originated in an adult in good health. The sample in question was peripheral blood, obtained on day 0 of AZD1222 vaccination.

The CDR3: CASSLADRGLSQPQHF. The DNA of the CDR3 is TGTGCCAGCAGCTTAGCGGACAGGGGGCTGAGTCAGCCCCAGCATTTT. The gene calls are TRBV7-8 and TRBJ1-5; the match to TRBD1 covers 11 bases. The CDR3 has 16 residues. J was trimmed by 6 bases and V by 0 bases; bases with no gene match: 4. Germline V gene sequence: CDR1 SGHVS, CDR2 FQNEAQ.